This T cell receptor (beta chain) was identified in a study of blood T cell repertoires in COVID-19. Turning to the study itself: The United States, Italy and Spain supplied acute and convalescent COVID-19 samples. Sources were T cells, B-cell-depleted T cells, or PBMCs; the material itself was cDNA or gDNA.

Germline CDR1 reads MNHEY; CDR2 reads SVGAGI. J lost 6 bases, V lost 9 bases, and 8 bases had no gene match. The CDR3 sequence is 12 residues long. Sequencing was performed with immunoSEQ multiplex PCR; in TCRdb, only in-frame clones are kept and a portion is missing. The table shows roughly 440,000 clones, with about 91% occurring only once. The rearrangement joins TRBV6-5 to TRBJ2-7; TRBD1 aligns across 7 bases. The clonotype originates from a woman between 45 and 60 years old with COVID-19, enrolled during active disease. The material sequenced was peripheral blood. The CDR3 bases are TGTGCCAGAATACGACAGGGTTTCGAGCAGTACTTC. Its translation: CARIRQGFEQYF.